This T cell receptor beta chain was recovered during a study of cytomegalovirus exposure and HLA in healthy donors. Points from the study as a whole: Productive status was seen about 90% or about 30% of the time for most TCR beta V segments in an earlier analysis. A later analysis, which compared TCR beta chains of equal frequency, found the HLA-associated ones more clonally expanded. Serostatus for CMV was the only available immune exposure information.

This CDR3 comprises 13 residues. Germline V gene sequence: CDR1 MNHNY, CDR2 SVGAGI (reference sequence). J lost 3 bases, V lost 6 bases, and 2 bases had no gene match. A few counts support this clone. The antigen is unknown. Researchers ran the PCR with 60 Vbeta and 13 Jbeta primers. Sequencing was performed with immunoSEQ multiplex PCR; in TCRdb, only in-frame clones are kept and a portion is missing. The profile shows about 130,000 clones, approximately 77% of them singletons. Donors showed nominal health when sampled, although they likely had unrecorded immune exposures. The chain couples TRBV6-6 to TRBJ2-7; 10 nucleotides line up with TRBD1. Sequenced sample: PBMCs. The source of this sequence is a woman aged 40 to 50 in good health and CMV-seronegative. The CDR3 DNA reads TGTGCCAGCAGCCGGGACAGGGGCTACGAGCAGTACTTC. This sequence encodes CASSRDRGYEQYF.